A single sample is the source of the 4 T cell receptor beta chains below, sequenced in a study of type 1 regulatory T cells. TCRdb processed the reads anew with MiXCR; each CDR3 protein has one entry. The table lists 80,000 to 100,000 distinct CDR3 sequences, roughly 31% of them singletons, with less than 2.5% in the top ten. The sequenced sample was CD4+ T cells, either the whole sample or a sorted fraction (not recorded which). The receptor source for this set is a human donor in good health.

This chain links TRBV20-1 with TRBJ2-1; 10 nucleotides agree with TRBD2. The V segment lost 4 bases and the J segment 7 bases; nucleotides outside the gene matches: 10. Germline V gives CDR1 DFQATT, CDR2 SNEGSKA (reference sequence). This CDR3 spans 15 amino acids. The CDR3 DNA sequence: TGCAGTGCTATCATAGCGGGAGGTTCGGGGAATGAGCAGTTCTTC. Translation: CSAIIAGGSGNEQFF.

This chain uses TRBV6-1 with TRBJ2-3; D is unclear. This CDR3 is 13 amino acids long. The germline V gene encodes CDR1 MNHNS and CDR2 SASEGT. V was shortened by 2 bases and J by 5 bases, with 8 bases between the two germline ends. CDR3 nucleotide sequence: TGTGCCAGCAGTGAATTTTTGAAAGATACGCAGTATTTT. Its translation is CASSEFLKDTQYF.

This clonotype was counted between two and nine times. The chain has TRBV12-3 or TRBV12-4 and TRBJ2-3; 7 bases map to TRBD1. The length of the CDR3 is 13 residues. Unmatched junction bases numbered 6, after V lost 3 bases and J lost 9 bases. The CDR3 sequence is CASSFRGQPTQYF. The CDR3 bases are TGTGCCAGCAGTTTTAGGGGACAGCCAACGCAGTATTTT.

Of note for this clonotype: The junction departs from the called germline gene at one end, perhaps through a read error. The chain links TRBV20-1 to TRBJ1-6; D remains unclear. The CDR3 is 16 amino acids. Germline CDR1 and CDR2: DFQATT and SNEGSKA (reference sequence). Here the CDR3 reads CSARDQAGGNNSPLRF. The CDR3 bases are TGCAGTGCTAGAGATCAGGCCGGTGGAAATAATTCACCCCTCCGCTTT.